The 6 T cell receptor beta chains below all came from one sample that was sequenced in a study of T cell responses to AZD1222 COVID-19 vaccine (TCRdb year 2021). Library method: the immunoSEQ multiplex PCR assay. Entries here come from immuneACCESS through TCRdb and include only in-frame sequences with V and J called. Some clones fail to appear in such tables; in the studies checked, an unresolved V gene covers under half of the shortfall, and the cause of the remainder is unknown. Across this sample there are about 130,000 clones, with roughly 87% seen only once. Around 4.5% of the sample belongs to the ten largest clones. The sample's time point, from its label and the paper: baseline before first vaccination. Sample treatment or condition, as interpreted from the label and publication: meningococcal conjugate vaccine given as trial control. The sample consisted of peripheral blood, taken on day 0 of MenACWY control vaccination. Source of these receptors: an adult in good health.

The sample holds a few counts of this clone. This rearrangement joins TRBV19 to TRBJ1-5, with TRBD1 matching 7 bases. This CDR3 has 15 residues. Germline V lookup: CDR1 LNHDA, CDR2 SQIVND (reference sequence). J lost 4 bases, V lost 3 bases, and 6 bases had no gene match. The CDR3 region has the DNA TGTGCCAGTAGTATCACAGGGGAGAGGAATCAGCCCCAGCATTTT. It is translated as CASSITGERNQPQHF.

The chain combines TRBV5-1 with TRBJ2-7; 9 bases agree with TRBD1. The length of the CDR3 is 15 residues. V was pared by 4 bases and J by 6 bases, with 11 bases of the junction left unmatched. The germline CDR1 and CDR2 sequences are SGHRS and YFSETQ. CDR3: CASSPGGTGPPEQYF. CDR3 coding DNA: TGCGCCAGCAGCCCGGGTGGGACAGGGCCTCCCGAGCAGTACTTC.

The chain joins TRBV20-1 to TRBJ1-2; 7 bases match TRBD1. The length of the CDR3 is 14 residues. Germline CDR1 and CDR2: DFQATT and SNEGSKA (reference sequence). The J segment lost 3 bases and the V segment lost 3 bases, leaving 7 bases of the junction unmatched. The CDR3 protein is CSASAGQIYYGYTF. CDR3 nucleotides: TGCAGTGCTAGTGCGGGACAGATATACTATGGCTACACCTTC.

This chain joins TRBV2 and TRBJ1-2, with 7 bases fitting TRBD1. This CDR3 region has 17 residues. Germline-derived CDR1 and CDR2 are SNHLY and FYNNEI. The ends lost 5 bases at V and 3 bases at J; junction bases unmatched: 15. CDR3 loop: CASSLSPTGTVDYGYTF. DNA of the CDR3: TGTGCCAGCAGTCTGTCCCCCACCGGGACAGTAGACTATGGCTACACCTTC.

V is TRBV7-6 and J is TRBJ2-1; 7 bases are shared with TRBD2. The CDR3 runs to 15 residues. V dropped 6 bases and J dropped 10; count of bases not matched to a gene: 15. The germline V gene encodes CDR1 SGHVS and CDR2 FNYEAQ. The CDR3 loop is CASSSSPGGRGEQFF. The CDR3 nucleotides read TGTGCCAGCAGTTCCTCCCCGGGGGGACGGGGGGAGCAGTTCTTC.

The genes are TRBV5-8 and TRBJ1-2, with a possible D match to TRBD1 (5 bases). Deletions cut 1 base from V and 3 bases from J, with 13 bases between. This CDR3 region has 15 residues. Germline V gives CDR1 SGHTS, CDR2 YDEGEE. The CDR3 coding sequence is TGTGCCAGCAGCTTGCAAGACAGATTCTACTATGGCTACACCTTC. Translated: CASSLQDRFYYGYTF.